This TCR beta chain comes out of a study of identical twins. The germline CDR1 and CDR2 sequences are SQVTM and ANQGSEA. The CDR3 sequence is 12 residues long. Between the trimmed V and J ends, which lost 7 bases and 6 bases, there was a span of 12 bases. Study-level findings and limits: Whereas memory repertoires showed no such difference, abundant cord blood beta clonotypes carried fewer insertions. Cross-sectional statistical analysis was relied on for the conclusions, without the same donors being followed.

This clonotype showed up just a few times. The target antigen is unknown. Using its own MiXCR run on the 5' RACE reads, TCRdb lists one record per CDR3 protein. The sample lists fewer than 450,000 distinct CDR3 sequences; 9% to 10% were seen once. This TCR was recovered from a woman between 50 and 59 years old in good health. The chain uses TRBV29-1 and TRBJ2-2; the D gene is possibly TRBD2 (6 bases). Input material: naive T cells sorted from blood. The CDR3 reads CSALPGAGELFF. The CDR3 DNA sequence: TGCAGCGCCCTCCCGGGGGCCGGGGAGCTGTTTTTT.